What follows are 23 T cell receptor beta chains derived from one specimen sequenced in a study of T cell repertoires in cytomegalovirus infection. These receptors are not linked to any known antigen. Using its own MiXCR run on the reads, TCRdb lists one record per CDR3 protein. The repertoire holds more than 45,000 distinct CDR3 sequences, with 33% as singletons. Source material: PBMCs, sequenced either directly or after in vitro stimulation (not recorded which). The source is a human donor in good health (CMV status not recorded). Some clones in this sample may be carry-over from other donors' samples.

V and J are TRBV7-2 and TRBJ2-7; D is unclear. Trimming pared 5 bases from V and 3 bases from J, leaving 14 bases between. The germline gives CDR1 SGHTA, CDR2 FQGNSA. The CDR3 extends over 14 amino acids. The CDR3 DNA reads TGTGCCAGCAGCGTTGACCCCGGGTTCTACGAGCAGTACTTC. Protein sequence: CASSVDPGFYEQYF. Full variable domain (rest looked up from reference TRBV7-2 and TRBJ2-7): GAGVSQSPSNKVTEKGKDVELRCDPISGHTALYWYRQSLGQGLEFLIYFQGNSAPDKSGLPSDRFSAERTGGSVSTLTIQRTQQEDSAVYLCASSVDPGFYEQYFGPGTRLTVT.

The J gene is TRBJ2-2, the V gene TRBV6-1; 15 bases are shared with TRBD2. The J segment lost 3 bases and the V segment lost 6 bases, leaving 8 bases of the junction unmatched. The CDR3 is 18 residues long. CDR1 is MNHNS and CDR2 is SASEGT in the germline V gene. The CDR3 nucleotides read TGTGCCAGCAGCCCGGGACTAGCGGGAGGATCGTACACCGGGGAGCTGTTTTTT. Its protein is CASSPGLAGGSYTGELFF.

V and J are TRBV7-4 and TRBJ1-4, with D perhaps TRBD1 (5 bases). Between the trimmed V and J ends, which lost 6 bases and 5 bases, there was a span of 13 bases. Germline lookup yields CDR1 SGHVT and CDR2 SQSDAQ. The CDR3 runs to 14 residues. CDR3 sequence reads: CASSFGTVNEKLFF. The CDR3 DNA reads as TGTGCCAGCAGTTTCGGGACGGTCAATGAAAAACTGTTTTTT.

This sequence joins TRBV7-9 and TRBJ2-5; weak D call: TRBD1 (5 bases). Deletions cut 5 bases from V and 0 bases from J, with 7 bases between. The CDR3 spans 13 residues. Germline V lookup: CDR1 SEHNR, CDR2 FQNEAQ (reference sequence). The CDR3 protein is CASSDRYQETQYF. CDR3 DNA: TGTGCCAGCAGCGACAGATACCAAGAGACCCAGTACTTC.

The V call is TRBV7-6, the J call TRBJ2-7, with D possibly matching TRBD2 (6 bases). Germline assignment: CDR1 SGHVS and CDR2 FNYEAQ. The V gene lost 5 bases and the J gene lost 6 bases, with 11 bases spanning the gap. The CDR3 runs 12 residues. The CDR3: CASSVQGGEQYF. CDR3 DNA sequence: TGTGCCAGCAGCGTTCAGGGAGGCGAGCAGTACTTC.

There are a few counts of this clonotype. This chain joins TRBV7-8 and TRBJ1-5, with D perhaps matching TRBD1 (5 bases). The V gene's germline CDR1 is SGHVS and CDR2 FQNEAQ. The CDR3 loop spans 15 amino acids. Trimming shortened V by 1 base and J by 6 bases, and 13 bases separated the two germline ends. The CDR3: CASSLGAGFRQPQHF. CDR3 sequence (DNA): TGTGCCAGCAGCTTAGGGGCAGGGTTTCGTCAGCCCCAGCATTTT.

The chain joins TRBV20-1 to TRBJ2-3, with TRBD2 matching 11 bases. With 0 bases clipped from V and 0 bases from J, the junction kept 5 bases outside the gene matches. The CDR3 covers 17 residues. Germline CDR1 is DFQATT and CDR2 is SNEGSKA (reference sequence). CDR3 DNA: TGCAGTGCTAGAGATTTGGGGACTAGCGGTAGCACAGATACGCAGTATTTT. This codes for CSARDLGTSGSTDTQYF.

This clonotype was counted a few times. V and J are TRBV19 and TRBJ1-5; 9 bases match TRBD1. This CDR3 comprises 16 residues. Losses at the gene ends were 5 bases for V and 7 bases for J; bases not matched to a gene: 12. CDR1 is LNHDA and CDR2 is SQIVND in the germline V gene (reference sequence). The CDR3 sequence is CASSLRGDRGRQPQHF. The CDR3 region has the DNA TGTGCCAGTAGTCTAAGGGGCGACAGGGGGAGGCAGCCCCAGCATTTT. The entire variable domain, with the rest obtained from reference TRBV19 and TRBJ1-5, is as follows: DGGITQSPKYLFRKEGQNVTLSCEQNLNHDAMYWYRQDPGQGLRLIYYSQIVNDFQKGDIAEGYSVSREKKESFPLTVTSAQKNPTAFYLCASSLRGDRGRQPQHFGDGTRLSIL.

The CDR3 nucleotides read TGTGCCAGCAGCCCGGGACTAGCGGACGGGGCCCAGTACTTC. As protein: CASSPGLADGAQYF. The rearrangement links TRBV7-2 to TRBJ2-5; the match to TRBD2 covers 11 bases. From germline, CDR1 is SGHTA and CDR2 FQGNSA. There are 14 residues in the CDR3. V was pared by 5 bases and J by 9 bases, with 8 bases of the junction left unmatched.

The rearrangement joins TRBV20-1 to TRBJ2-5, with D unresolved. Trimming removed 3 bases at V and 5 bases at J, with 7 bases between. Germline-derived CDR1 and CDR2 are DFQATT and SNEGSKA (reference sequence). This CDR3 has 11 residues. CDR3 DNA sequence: TGCAGTGCTAGGGGCCTCGAGACCCAGTACTTC. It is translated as CSARGLETQYF.

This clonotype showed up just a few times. For the CDR3, the DNA is TGTGCCAGCGGTAGCGGGAGAAGGACAGATACGCAGTATTTT. Encoded protein: CASGSGRRTDTQYF. The chain joins TRBV7-9 to TRBJ2-3; TRBD2 aligns across 9 bases. The CDR3 runs to 14 residues. V lost 8 bases to trimming and J lost 3 bases; unmatched junction nucleotides: 6. Germline V gene lookup returns CDR1 SEHNR and CDR2 FQNEAQ (reference sequence). Supplemented by reference TRBV7-9 and TRBJ2-3, the full variable domain reads DTGVSQNPRHKITKRGQNVTFRCDPISEHNRLYWYRQTLGQGPEFLTYFQNEAQLEKSRLLSDRFSAERPKGSFSTLEIQRTEQGDSAMYLCASGSGRRTDTQYFGPGTRLTVL.

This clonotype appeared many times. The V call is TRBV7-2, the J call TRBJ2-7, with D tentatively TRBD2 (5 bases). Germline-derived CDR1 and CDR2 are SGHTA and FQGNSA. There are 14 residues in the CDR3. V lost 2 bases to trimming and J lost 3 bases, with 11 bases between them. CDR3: CASSLYGNRYEQYF. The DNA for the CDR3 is TGTGCCAGCAGCTTATACGGGAATCGCTACGAGCAGTACTTC.

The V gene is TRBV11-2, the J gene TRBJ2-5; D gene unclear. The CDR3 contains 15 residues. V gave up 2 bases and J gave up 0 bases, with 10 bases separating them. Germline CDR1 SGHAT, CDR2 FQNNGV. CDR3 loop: CASSLNVRYQETQYF. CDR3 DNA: TGTGCCAGCAGCTTAAACGTCAGGTACCAAGAGACCCAGTACTTC.

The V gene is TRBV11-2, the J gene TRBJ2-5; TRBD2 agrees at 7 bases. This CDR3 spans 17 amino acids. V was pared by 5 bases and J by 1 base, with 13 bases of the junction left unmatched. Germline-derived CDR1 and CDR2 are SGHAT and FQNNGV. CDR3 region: CASSGPRSGATQETQYF. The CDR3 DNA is TGTGCCAGCAGCGGGCCACGCAGCGGGGCGACCCAAGAGACCCAGTACTTC.

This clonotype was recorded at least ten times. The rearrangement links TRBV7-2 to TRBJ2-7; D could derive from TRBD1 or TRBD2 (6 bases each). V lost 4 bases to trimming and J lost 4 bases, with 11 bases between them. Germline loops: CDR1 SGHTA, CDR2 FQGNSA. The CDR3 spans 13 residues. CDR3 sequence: CASSSLGGYEQYF. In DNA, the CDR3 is TGTGCCAGCAGCTCCTTAGGGGGGTACGAGCAGTACTTC.

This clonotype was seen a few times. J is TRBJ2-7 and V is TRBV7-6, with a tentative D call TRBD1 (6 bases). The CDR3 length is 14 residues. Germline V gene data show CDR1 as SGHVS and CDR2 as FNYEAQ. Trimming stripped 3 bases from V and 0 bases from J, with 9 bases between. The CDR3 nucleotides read TGTGCCAGCAGCTTCGGACAGTACTCCTACGAGCAGTACTTC. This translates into CASSFGQYSYEQYF. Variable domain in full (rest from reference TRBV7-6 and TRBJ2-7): GAGVSQSPRYKVTKRGQDVALRCDPISGHVSLYWYRQALGQGPEFLTYFNYEAQQDKSGLPNDRFSAERPEGSISTLTIQRTEQRDSAMYRCASSFGQYSYEQYFGPGTRLTVT.

The chain's CDR3 is CASERDNQPQHF. CDR3 sequence (DNA): TGTGCCAGCGAGAGGGACAATCAGCCCCAGCATTTT. The chain links TRBV28 to TRBJ1-5; no reliable D call. CDR1 and CDR2 (germline): MDHEN, SYDVKM. The CDR3 totals 12 residues. Trimming pared 8 bases from V and 3 bases from J, leaving 8 bases between.

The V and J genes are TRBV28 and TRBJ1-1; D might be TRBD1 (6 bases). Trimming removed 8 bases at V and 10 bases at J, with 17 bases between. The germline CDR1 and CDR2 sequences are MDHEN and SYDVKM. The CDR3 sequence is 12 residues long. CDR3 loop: CASEQRGYGAFF. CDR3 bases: TGTGCCAGCGAACAAAGGGGGTACGGAGCTTTCTTT. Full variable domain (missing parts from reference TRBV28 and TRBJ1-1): DVKVTQSSRYLVKRTGEKVFLECVQDMDHENMFWYRQDPGLGLRLIYFSYDVKMKEKGDIPEGYSVSREKKERFSLILESASTNQTSMYLCASEQRGYGAFFGQGTRLTVV.

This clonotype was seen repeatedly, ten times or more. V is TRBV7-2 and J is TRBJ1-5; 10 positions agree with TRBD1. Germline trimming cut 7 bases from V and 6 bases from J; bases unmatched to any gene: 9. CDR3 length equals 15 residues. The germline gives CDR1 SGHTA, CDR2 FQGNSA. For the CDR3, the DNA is TGTGCCAGCACCTTTGGACAGGGGGAGGGTCAGCCCCAGCATTTT. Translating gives CASTFGQGEGQPQHF.

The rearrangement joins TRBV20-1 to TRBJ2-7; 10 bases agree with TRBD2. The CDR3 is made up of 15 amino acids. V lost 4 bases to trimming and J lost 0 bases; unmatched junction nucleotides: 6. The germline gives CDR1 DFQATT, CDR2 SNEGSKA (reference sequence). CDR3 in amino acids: CSAIDSSGSSYEQYF. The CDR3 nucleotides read TGCAGTGCTATCGATTCTAGCGGGAGCTCCTACGAGCAGTACTTC.

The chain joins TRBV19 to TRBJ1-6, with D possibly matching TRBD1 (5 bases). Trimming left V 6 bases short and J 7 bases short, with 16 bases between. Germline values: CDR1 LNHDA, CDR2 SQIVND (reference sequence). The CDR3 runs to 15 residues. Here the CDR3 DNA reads TGTGCCAGTAGGGACCAGGACAACGACAATTCACCCCTCCACTTT. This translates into CASRDQDNDNSPLHF. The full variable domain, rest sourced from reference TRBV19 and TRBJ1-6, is DGGITQSPKYLFRKEGQNVTLSCEQNLNHDAMYWYRQDPGQGLRLIYYSQIVNDFQKGDIAEGYSVSREKKESFPLTVTSAQKNPTAFYLCASRDQDNDNSPLHFGNGTRLTVT.

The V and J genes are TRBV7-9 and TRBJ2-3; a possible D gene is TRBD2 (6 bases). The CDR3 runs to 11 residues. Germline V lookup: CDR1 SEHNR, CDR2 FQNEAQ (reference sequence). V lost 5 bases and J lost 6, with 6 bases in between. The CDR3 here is CASSGGDTQYF. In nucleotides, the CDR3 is TGTGCCAGCAGCGGAGGGGATACGCAGTATTTT. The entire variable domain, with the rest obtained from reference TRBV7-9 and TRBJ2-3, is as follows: DTGVSQNPRHKITKRGQNVTFRCDPISEHNRLYWYRQTLGQGPEFLTYFQNEAQLEKSRLLSDRFSAERPKGSFSTLEIQRTEQGDSAMYLCASSGGDTQYFGPGTRLTVL.

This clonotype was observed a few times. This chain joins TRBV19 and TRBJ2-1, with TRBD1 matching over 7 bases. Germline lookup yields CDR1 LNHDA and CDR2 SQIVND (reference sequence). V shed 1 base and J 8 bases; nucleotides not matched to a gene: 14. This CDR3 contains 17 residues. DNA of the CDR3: TGTGCCAGTAGTATAGTCCAGACAGGGAATGGGTTCGATGAGCAGTTCTTC. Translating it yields CASSIVQTGNGFDEQFF. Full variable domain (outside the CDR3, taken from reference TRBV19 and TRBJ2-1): DGGITQSPKYLFRKEGQNVTLSCEQNLNHDAMYWYRQDPGQGLRLIYYSQIVNDFQKGDIAEGYSVSREKKESFPLTVTSAQKNPTAFYLCASSIVQTGNGFDEQFFGPGTRLTVL.